The 8 T cell receptor beta chains listed next were all sequenced from one sample in a study of blood T cell repertoires in COVID-19. Some clones are missing from TCRdb's copy, which holds only in-frame ones; the method was immunoSEQ multiplex PCR. The table lists 120,000 to 150,000 clones, about 85% of them singletons. The sequenced material came from peripheral blood. These receptors were collected from a middle-aged woman with active or convalescent COVID-19.

The chain recombines TRBV6-5 with TRBJ1-1; 10 positions agree with TRBD1. CDR1 is MNHEY and CDR2 is SVGAGI in the germline V gene. CDR3 length: 15 residues. Germline trimming cut 7 bases from V and 4 bases from J; bases unmatched to any gene: 9. Written as DNA, the CDR3 is TGTGCCAGCAACTACGACAGGGGGCGAGGCACTGAAGCTTTCTTT. Translating it yields CASNYDRGRGTEAFF.

This clone came up once. V usage is TRBV19 and J usage is TRBJ1-1; the match to TRBD1 covers 7 bases. From germline, CDR1 is LNHDA and CDR2 SQIVND (reference sequence). The CDR3 covers 16 residues. The J segment lost 2 bases and the V segment lost 5 bases, leaving 11 bases of the junction unmatched. Written as DNA, the CDR3 is TGTGCCAGTAGTCCCCGGTCCGACAGGGTTAACACTGAAGCTTTCTTT. This codes for CASSPRSDRVNTEAFF. The complete variable domain, with remaining parts taken from reference TRBV19 and TRBJ1-1, reads DGGITQSPKYLFRKEGQNVTLSCEQNLNHDAMYWYRQDPGQGLRLIYYSQIVNDFQKGDIAEGYSVSREKKESFPLTVTSAQKNPTAFYLCASSPRSDRVNTEAFFGQGTRLTVV.

CDR3 amino acids: CASSLDLAGQFF. The CDR3 region has the DNA TGTGCCAGCAGCTTGGACCTAGCGGGGCAGTTCTTC. The gene calls are TRBV5-4 and TRBJ2-1, with 8 bases aligning to TRBD2. CDR3 length: 12 amino acids. Trimming cost V 0 bases and J 12 bases; bases outside gene matches: 2. Germline V gene data show CDR1 as SGHNT and CDR2 as YYREEE (reference sequence).

The J gene is TRBJ2-5, the V gene TRBV11-2; D gene ambiguous. Between the trimmed V and J ends, which lost 1 base and 3 bases, there was a span of 12 bases. Germline V gene sequence: CDR1 SGHAT, CDR2 FQNNGV. The CDR3 totals 15 residues. The CDR3 nucleotides are TGTGCCAGCAGCTTAGGAGGTCAGAGAAAAGAGACCCAGTACTTC. Encoded protein: CASSLGGQRKETQYF. The entire variable domain, with the rest obtained from reference TRBV11-2 and TRBJ2-5, is as follows: EAGVAQSPRYKIIEKRQSVAFWCNPISGHATLYWYQQILGQGPKLLIQFQNNGVVDDSQLPKDRFSAERLKGVDSTLKIQPAKLEDSAVYLCASSLGGQRKETQYFGPGTRLLVL.

The V call is TRBV5-6, the J call TRBJ2-5; D is unresolved. V was clipped by 2 bases and J by 5 bases, with 4 bases between them. The CDR3 totals 11 residues. The germline gives CDR1 SGHDT, CDR2 YYEEEE. CDR3 sequence (DNA): TGTGCCAGCAGCTTTGCGGAGACCCAGTACTTC. It is translated as CASSFAETQYF.

This chain uses TRBV7-2 with TRBJ2-3, with 10 bases matching TRBD2. The CDR3 length is 18 residues. CDR1 and CDR2 (germline): SGHTA, FQGNSA. J lost 5 bases, V lost 1 base, and 12 bases had no gene match. The CDR3 nucleotides read TGTGCCAGCAGCTTAGTGGGTGGATTAGCGGGAGGAGGAGATACGCAGTATTTT. Its translation is CASSLVGGLAGGGDTQYF.

The table lists this clone with a few counts. This chain links TRBV14 with TRBJ1-6; 7 nucleotides line up with TRBD1. Germline lookup yields CDR1 SGHDN and CDR2 FVKESK. The CDR3 has 16 residues. The junction had 7 bases not matched to a gene; V was cut back by 1 base and J by 7 bases. CDR3 coding DNA: TGTGCCAGCAGCCAAGGGTACAGGGGCGGGAATTCACCCCTCCACTTT. Encoded protein: CASSQGYRGGNSPLHF.

The chain joins TRBV19 to TRBJ2-2, with 9 bases matching TRBD1. J was trimmed by 1 base and V by 7 bases; bases with no gene match: 7. The CDR3 contains 16 residues. Germline V gene sequence: CDR1 LNHDA, CDR2 SQIVND (reference sequence). CDR3 sequence (DNA): TGTGCCAGTAAACGGACAGGGGCTTTGAACACCGGGGAGCTGTTTTTT. Its translation is CASKRTGALNTGELFF. The complete variable domain, with remaining parts taken from reference TRBV19 and TRBJ2-2, reads DGGITQSPKYLFRKEGQNVTLSCEQNLNHDAMYWYRQDPGQGLRLIYYSQIVNDFQKGDIAEGYSVSREKKESFPLTVTSAQKNPTAFYLCASKRTGALNTGELFFGEGSRLTVL.